The 6 T cell receptor beta chains below come from one sample, sequenced in a study of CD8 T cells in ankylosing spondylitis. TCRdb re-called the 5' RACE reads with MiXCR, one entry per CDR3 protein. This table has about 140,000 distinct CDR3 sequences, about 32% appearing once. What was sequenced was synovial fluid, either unsorted or a sorted T cell fraction (not recorded which). All receptors come from a male donor with ankylosing spondylitis.

The V and J genes are TRBV6-1 and TRBJ2-3, with 9 bases lining up with TRBD1. V gave up 7 bases and J gave up 4 bases; unmatched junction bases: 6. The CDR3 sequence is 14 residues long. In germline, CDR1 is MNHNS, CDR2 SASEGT. The CDR3 DNA is TGTGCCAGCATCAAACAGGGGGCGGCAGATACGCAGTATTTT. Its protein is CASIKQGAADTQYF.

This chain connects TRBV30 to TRBJ2-2; D unclear. Germline CDR1 GTSNPN, CDR2 SVGIG (reference sequence). Trimming cost V 0 bases and J 6 bases, with 5 bases left between them. The CDR3 has 12 residues. The CDR3 region is CAWSVRPGELFF. CDR3 bases: TGTGCCTGGAGTGTAAGACCCGGGGAGCTGTTTTTT.

The chain couples TRBV7-9 to TRBJ1-6; no reliable D call. The germline V and J ends were trimmed by 1 base and 0 bases, with 4 bases remaining between them. The CDR3 totals 15 residues. Germline V gene data show CDR1 as SEHNR and CDR2 as FQNEAQ (reference sequence). This CDR3 reads CASSLGRSYNSPLHF. CDR3 nucleotides: TGTGCCAGCAGCTTAGGACGCTCCTATAATTCACCCCTCCACTTT.

This clonotype was picked up one time. The V and J genes are TRBV5-1 and TRBJ2-7, with D unclear. In germline, CDR1 is SGHRS, CDR2 YFSETQ. Trimming removed 0 bases from V and 6 bases from J, with 7 bases in between. The CDR3 totals 12 residues. The CDR3: CASSLEGLEQYF. CDR3 DNA: TGCGCCAGCAGCTTGGAAGGCCTCGAGCAGTACTTC.

The chain links TRBV6-2 or TRBV6-3 to TRBJ2-1; 7 nucleotides agree with TRBD2. The length of the CDR3 is 14 residues. Per germline, CDR1 MNHEY and CDR2 SVGEGT. After removal of 6 bases from V and 8 bases from J, the junction contained 10 bases not matched to a gene. The CDR3 loop is CASRNTGLGDEQFF. The CDR3 nucleotides are TGTGCCAGCAGGAACACCGGACTAGGAGATGAGCAGTTCTTC.

This clonotype was found a few times. The V call is TRBV9, the J call TRBJ2-1; 10 positions agree with TRBD2. V was clipped by 4 bases and J by 3 bases; unmatched bases: 4. The CDR3 loop spans 15 amino acids. CDR1 SGDLS and CDR2 YYNGEE come from the germline V gene. The CDR3 loop is CASSYSGGDYNEQFF. CDR3 sequence (DNA): TGTGCCAGCAGCTACAGCGGGGGGGACTACAATGAGCAGTTCTTC.